The present entry profiles one T cell receptor (beta chain) with its context. Its antigen remains undetermined. Base qualities are missing; no much larger clone stands one base away. Libraries were prepared through 5' RACE. Sequencing relied on an Illumina HiSeq 2500. The second PCR ran for roughly 7 to 11 cycles and used a J-beta primer mix along with a sample-barcoded 5' primer. A template-switch 5' adaptor carrying 12 random nucleotides introduced a unique molecular identifier onto each TCR beta cDNA molecule. Each sample yielded at least 3 million CDR3-containing paired-end reads. The Mint cDNA synthesis kit, primed by a TRBC-specific oligonucleotide, was used to synthesize first-strand cDNA from all RNA. All cDNA was treated with uracil-DNA glycosylase and then went through a first 18-cycle PCR with the universal primers M1SS and BC2_uni_R. The source study handled its data this way. For normalization, 1 million high-quality reads were randomly selected from each sample, with every read carrying a distinct molecular identifier. Reads with shared molecular identifiers were discarded instead of being binned into consensus sequences. MiTCR, with a Q25 quality threshold and the strictest error-elimination algorithm, was used for CDR3 identification, clonotype clustering and error correction. A nonparametric unseen species model with Euler transformation was used to estimate lower-bound total TCR beta diversity. TCRdb reanalyzed the raw reads on its own, using fastp at Q25 for trimming and MiXCR for clone calling, and kept in-frame beta chains. Each record represents a unique CDR3 protein, reported with the most common genes and DNA among its rows. The V and J calls were not made by the authors but by TCRdb's processing. The sample profile shows roughly 1,500,000 distinct CDR3 sequences; around 35% of them were found once. Jointly, the top ten make up 11% of the sample.

The germline V end is reduced by 0 bases and the J end by 2 bases; junction bases left unmatched: 16. The CDR3 numbers 19 residues from cysteine through phenylalanine. Here the CDR3 DNA is all that survives: 57 bases in frame from base 1. CDR1 is given as MGHRA and CDR2 as YSYEKL, both from the germline V gene. The data were obtained in a study of blood T cells in healthy people across ages (dated by TCRdb to between 2014 and 2016). Concerning the study at large: In model experiments, template switching captured about one uniquely barcoded TCR beta cDNA molecule for every two T cells. The study measured age-related changes in TCR beta repertoire diversity using deep sequencing normalized with unique cDNA molecular identifiers. The donors were divided into four age groups: young (average around 16 years), middle-aged (roughly 40), aged (approximately 59) and long-lived (roughly 88). Donors of different ages were randomly distributed across sequencing lanes to avoid experimental bias. The study analyzed two additional independent replicas of 1 million unique cDNA reads from the same blood draw for two donors, one aged 18 to 30 and one aged 80 or older. Broad study findings and their caveats: A strong correlation was found between observed TCR beta diversity and the percentage of naive T cells measured by flow cytometry. Compared with the aged group, the long-lived group had more naive CD4+ T cells, fewer expanded clones and increased TCR diversity, suggesting age selection. The CMV infection status of donors was not known, potentially confounding age-related changes in expanded clonotypes. Total diversity estimates from one million sequenced T cells were considered lower bounds and underestimates. Observed TCR beta diversity per million T cells fell roughly linearly with age, and a significant reduction was already apparent by age approximately 41. Because profiling used bulk unsorted PBMCs, naive and antigen-experienced compartments could not be compared conclusively.

Systemically healthy Caucasian individuals from Russia, over 30 in total and aged about 6 to 90 years, were included as donors. Ten milliliters of peripheral blood were collected from each donor into EDTA-treated Vacutainer tubes. Ficoll-Paque density-gradient centrifugation was used to isolate PBMCs, with at least 6 million per sample. Trizol reagent was used to extract total RNA from the PBMCs, yielding at least 5.5 micrograms per sample. Naive CD45RAhigh/CD27high T cell percentages were measured by flow cytometry on a PBMC aliquot from every donor. The chain joins TRBV4-1 to TRBJ2-7; a stretch of 7 junction bases matches TRBD2. Sequenced: blood. The clonotype was recovered from a woman under 40 in good health. The bases read TGCGCCAGCAGCCAAGATCCTGATCCGCAAGCGGGGCTAACCTACGAGCAGTACTTC. Translation gives CASSQDPDPQAGLTYEQYF.